This T cell receptor beta chain derives from a study of T cell repertoires in cytomegalovirus infection. The overall study: Indicated by public TCR beta signatures were CMV infection and matching HLA type.

To note about this clonotype: Its antigen is unidentified.

TCRdb re-called the reads with MiXCR, one entry per CDR3 protein. Among hundreds of thousands of distinct CDR3 sequences listed, approximately 42% were seen once. Study results and caveats: The ex vivo response was dominated by HLA-C-restricted CMV-specific TCR beta clonotypes.

Germline CDR1 is SGHTA and CDR2 is FQGNSA. V was clipped by 4 bases and J by 2 bases, with 11 bases between them. This CDR3 comprises 15 residues. The clonotype was recovered from a human donor in good health (CMV status not recorded). Some clones in this sample may be carry-over from other donors' samples. The source material was cultured PBMCs, sampled from culture after CMV antigen stimulation. The genes are TRBV7-2 and TRBJ2-2, with no clear D. Here the CDR3 reads CASSSTRINTGELFF. CDR3 coding DNA: TGTGCCAGCAGCTCGACCAGGATTAACACCGGGGAGCTGTTTTTT. Full variable domain (outside the CDR3, taken from reference TRBV7-2 and TRBJ2-2): GAGVSQSPSNKVTEKGKDVELRCDPISGHTALYWYRQSLGQGLEFLIYFQGNSAPDKSGLPSDRFSAERTGGSVSTLTIQRTQQEDSAVYLCASSSTRINTGELFFGEGSRLTVL.